These 4 T cell receptor beta chains were all obtained from the same sample, sequenced in a study of cytomegalovirus exposure and HLA in healthy donors. The table came from immunoSEQ multiplex PCR; TCRdb's copy has only in-frame clones and leaves some out. Of hundreds of thousands of clones listed, about 86% are singletons. The sample consisted of PBMCs. The receptors were sampled from a woman in her twenties or thirties in good health and CMV-seropositive.

This clone came up a few times. The J gene is TRBJ2-7, the V gene TRBV2; D unclear. Per the germline V gene, CDR1 is SNHLY and CDR2 is FYNNEI. The CDR3 is made up of 13 amino acids. The V end lost 6 bases, the J end lost 7 bases, and 16 bases lay between the germline ends. The CDR3 here is CASSGRGFSEQYF. DNA of the CDR3: TGTGCCAGCAGCGGCCGCGGATTCTCTGAGCAGTACTTC.

This chain connects TRBV28 to TRBJ2-7, with 7 bases aligning to TRBD2. V lost 6 bases and J lost 2; bases outside the gene matches: 7. This CDR3 contains 14 residues. The germline V gene has CDR1 MDHEN and CDR2 SYDVKM. This CDR3 reads CASRWDGRPYEQYF. DNA of the CDR3: TGTGCCAGCAGGTGGGACGGGAGGCCCTACGAGCAGTACTTC.

The genes are TRBV9 and TRBJ2-7; TRBD1 agrees at 10 bases. This CDR3 has 15 residues. CDR1 SGDLS and CDR2 YYNGEE come from the germline V gene. The trim removed 4 bases at V and 4 bases at J, leaving 8 bases unmatched. Written as DNA, the CDR3 is TGTGCCAGCAGCCCTCAGGACAGGGGGGGGTACGAGCAGTACTTC. It translates to CASSPQDRGGYEQYF.

The chain uses TRBV25-1 and TRBJ2-5, with D unresolved. V lost 7 bases, J lost 3 bases, and 9 bases lay in between. The CDR3 loop spans 12 amino acids. Germline CDR1 is MGHDK and CDR2 is SYGVNS. The CDR3 protein is CASTGHEETQYF. The CDR3 bases are TGTGCCAGCACTGGGCACGAAGAGACCCAGTACTTC. Full variable domain (remainder filled in from reference TRBV25-1 and TRBJ2-5): EADIYQTPRYLVIGTGKKITLECSQTMGHDKMYWYQQDPGMELHLIHYSYGVNSTEKGDLSSESTVSRIRTEHFPLTLESARPSHTSQYLCASTGHEETQYFGPGTRLLVL.